Listed below are T cell receptor beta chains from one sample, sequenced in a study of radiotherapy plus CTLA-4 blockade in lung cancer. Assay: immunoSEQ multiplex PCR; the TCRdb copy retains only in-frame clones and omits some. The table lists roughly 59,000 clones, under 75% of them singletons, with about 8.9% in the top ten. Material: peripheral blood, obtained from a patient treated with radiotherapy plus ipilimumab. These TCRs come from a human donor with non-small cell lung cancer whose response to radiotherapy plus ipilimumab could not be evaluated. CDR3s include the opening cysteine and the closing phenylalanine or tryptophan. Each record gives: J gene, D gene, clone size, V gene, CDR3 protein, CDR3 DNA. The D gene is left open where the match is weak. A clone size is listed for some rows: how often the clone was seen (once, few, many), or a class if it is expanded.

J gene: TRBJ2-1
D gene: TRBD1
clone size: -
V gene: TRBV30
CDR3 protein: CAWRDRASHEQFF
CDR3 DNA: TGTGCCTGGAGGGACAGGGCTTCGCATGAGCAGTTCTTC

J gene: TRBJ2-5
D gene: -
clone size: -
V gene: TRBV30
CDR3 protein: CAWSEGTGPEETQYF
CDR3 DNA: TGTGCCTGGAGTGAAGGAACAGGCCCTGAAGAGACCCAGTACTTC

J gene: TRBJ1-1
D gene: TRBD1
clone size: -
V gene: TRBV5-1
CDR3 protein: CASSFDRGTEAFF
CDR3 DNA: TGCGCCAGCAGCTTCGACAGGGGAACTGAAGCTTTCTTT

J gene: TRBJ2-1
D gene: TRBD2
clone size: medium-sized
V gene: TRBV19
CDR3 protein: CASSSTGTRGGEQFF
CDR3 DNA: TGTGCCAGTAGCTCAACCGGGACTAGAGGGGGAGAGCAGTTCTTC

J gene: TRBJ1-1
D gene: TRBD1
clone size: -
V gene: TRBV4-3
CDR3 protein: CASSQDLYDRVNTEAFF
CDR3 DNA: TGCGCCAGCAGCCAAGATCTATACGACAGGGTGAACACTGAAGCTTTCTTT

J gene: TRBJ2-3
D gene: -
clone size: -
V gene: TRBV2
CDR3 protein: CASRGGTSTDTQYF
CDR3 DNA: TGTGCCAGCAGAGGCGGCACTAGCACAGATACGCAGTATTTT

J gene: TRBJ1-1
D gene: -
clone size: once
V gene: TRBV21-1
CDR3 protein: CASSNRDRGLNTEAFF
CDR3 DNA: TGTGCCAGCAGCAACCGGGACAGGGGACTTAACACTGAAGCTTTCTTT

J gene: TRBJ2-2
D gene: -
clone size: -
V gene: TRBV28
CDR3 protein: CASSFLWRGPNTGELFF
CDR3 DNA: TGTGCCAGCAGTTTCCTTTGGCGGGGTCCGAACACCGGGGAGCTGTTTTTT

J gene: TRBJ1-2
D gene: TRBD1
clone size: -
V gene: TRBV6-5
CDR3 protein: CASSYSGDRVYGYTF
CDR3 DNA: TGTGCCAGCAGTTACTCGGGGGACAGGGTCTATGGCTACACCTTC

J gene: TRBJ2-3
D gene: TRBD2
clone size: -
V gene: TRBV7-9
CDR3 protein: CASSRTSGYDTQYF
CDR3 DNA: TGTGCCAGCAGTAGGACTAGCGGGTATGATACGCAGTATTTT

J gene: TRBJ1-5
D gene: TRBD1
clone size: -
V gene: TRBV27
CDR3 protein: CASSPSIPLTGTVGNQPQHF
CDR3 DNA: TGTGCCAGCAGTCCTTCAATTCCCCTAACCGGGACAGTGGGCAATCAGCCCCAGCATTTT

J gene: TRBJ1-5
D gene: -
clone size: -
V gene: TRBV6-6
CDR3 protein: CASSYRGRDQPQHF
CDR3 DNA: TGTGCCAGCAGTTACAGGGGGAGGGATCAGCCCCAGCATTTT

J gene: TRBJ1-5
D gene: -
clone size: -
V gene: TRBV6-4
CDR3 protein: CASSPLGGNQPQHF
CDR3 DNA: TGTGCCAGCAGTCCACTCGGGGGGAATCAGCCCCAGCATTTT

J gene: TRBJ2-1
D gene: -
clone size: -
V gene: TRBV12-5
CDR3 protein: CASGLRAGGKSNEQFF
CDR3 DNA: TGTGCTAGTGGTTTGAGGGCCGGGGGTAAAAGCAATGAGCAGTTCTTC

J gene: TRBJ1-5
D gene: TRBD1
clone size: few
V gene: TRBV6-6
CDR3 protein: CASSYNQGADQPQHF
CDR3 DNA: TGTGCCAGCAGTTACAACCAGGGGGCGGATCAGCCCCAGCATTTT

J gene: TRBJ2-7
D gene: -
clone size: -
V gene: TRBV6-6
CDR3 protein: CASSRTEGEQYF
CDR3 DNA: TGTGCCAGCAGTAGGACAGAGGGAGAGCAGTACTTC

J gene: TRBJ2-4
D gene: TRBD2
clone size: -
V gene: TRBV4-1
CDR3 protein: CASSPGLALSLAKNIQYF
CDR3 DNA: TGCGCCAGCAGCCCGGGACTAGCGCTTAGTCTAGCCAAAAACATTCAGTACTTC

J gene: TRBJ1-2
D gene: -
clone size: few
V gene: TRBV28
CDR3 protein: CASSLEGRMYGYTF
CDR3 DNA: TGTGCCAGCAGTTTGGAGGGACGGATGTATGGCTACACCTTC

J gene: TRBJ2-7
D gene: TRBD2
clone size: -
V gene: TRBV9
CDR3 protein: CASSVVEREGLGEQYF
CDR3 DNA: TGTGCCAGCAGCGTAGTCGAGCGGGAGGGCCTGGGCGAGCAGTACTTC

J gene: TRBJ2-1
D gene: TRBD1
clone size: -
V gene: TRBV27
CDR3 protein: CASSFPGQGINEQFF
CDR3 DNA: TGTGCCAGCAGTTTCCCCGGACAGGGTATCAATGAGCAGTTCTTC

J gene: TRBJ1-2
D gene: TRBD1
clone size: -
V gene: TRBV14
CDR3 protein: CASSRGVSRGPGYGYTF
CDR3 DNA: TGTGCCAGCAGCCGGGGGGTATCAAGGGGGCCCGGCTATGGCTACACCTTC

J gene: TRBJ2-5
D gene: TRBD1
clone size: few
V gene: TRBV2
CDR3 protein: CASQSGHRGRVETQYF
CDR3 DNA: TGTGCCAGCCAATCCGGGCACAGGGGGCGGGTAGAGACCCAGTACTTC

J gene: TRBJ1-5
D gene: -
clone size: -
V gene: TRBV19
CDR3 protein: CASTGFGNQPQHF
CDR3 DNA: TGTGCCTCAACAGGGTTCGGCAATCAGCCCCAGCATTTT

J gene: TRBJ2-7
D gene: -
clone size: once
V gene: TRBV29-1
CDR3 protein: CSVVVRGYEQYF
CDR3 DNA: TGCAGCGTTGTTGTCAGGGGATACGAGCAGTACTTC

J gene: TRBJ2-4
D gene: -
clone size: -
V gene: TRBV4-2
CDR3 protein: CASSPQWLDNIQYF
CDR3 DNA: TGTGCCAGCAGCCCCCAATGGCTAGACAACATTCAGTACTTC

J gene: TRBJ2-7
D gene: TRBD2
clone size: -
V gene: TRBV30
CDR3 protein: CAWSVLGGARNEQYF
CDR3 DNA: TGTGCCTGGAGTGTACTCGGGGGGGCCCGGAACGAGCAGTACTTC

J gene: TRBJ2-5
D gene: TRBD1
clone size: -
V gene: TRBV5-4
CDR3 protein: CASSPGQGLGGTQYF
CDR3 DNA: TGTGCCAGCAGCCCCGGACAGGGCCTTGGGGGGACCCAGTACTTC

J gene: TRBJ2-7
D gene: -
clone size: -
V gene: TRBV5-5
CDR3 protein: CASSLYAETYEQYF
CDR3 DNA: TGTGCCAGCAGCTTGTATGCCGAGACCTACGAGCAGTACTTC

J gene: TRBJ2-2
D gene: TRBD2
clone size: -
V gene: TRBV2
CDR3 protein: CASNIAGSNTGELFF
CDR3 DNA: TGTGCCAGCAACATAGCGGGATCGAACACCGGGGAGCTGTTTTTT

J gene: TRBJ1-2
D gene: TRBD1
clone size: -
V gene: TRBV27
CDR3 protein: CASSLSVTGGFGYTF
CDR3 DNA: TGTGCCAGCAGTTTATCAGTGACAGGGGGATTTGGCTACACCTTC

J gene: TRBJ2-7
D gene: -
clone size: -
V gene: TRBV6-1
CDR3 protein: CAAEDYLGEQYF
CDR3 DNA: TGTGCCGCCGAGGACTACCTTGGCGAGCAGTACTTC

J gene: TRBJ2-7
D gene: -
clone size: -
V gene: TRBV6-1
CDR3 protein: CASSEGAGAGPLREQYF
CDR3 DNA: TGTGCCAGCAGTGAAGGAGCAGGGGCAGGTCCATTGCGGGAGCAGTACTTC

J gene: TRBJ2-2
D gene: -
clone size: once
V gene: TRBV6-5
CDR3 protein: CASSYRPRGTGELFF
CDR3 DNA: TGTGCCAGCAGTTACCGCCCGCGGGGTACCGGGGAGCTGTTTTTT

J gene: TRBJ2-3
D gene: TRBD2
clone size: -
V gene: TRBV4-3
CDR3 protein: CASSQDRPFSGATDTQYF
CDR3 DNA: TGCGCCAGCAGCCAAGACCGCCCTTTTAGCGGGGCGACAGATACGCAGTATTTT

J gene: TRBJ1-2
D gene: TRBD1
clone size: -
V gene: TRBV30
CDR3 protein: CAWTTGDYGYTF
CDR3 DNA: TGTGCCTGGACGACAGGGGACTATGGCTACACCTTC

J gene: TRBJ2-1
D gene: -
clone size: -
V gene: TRBV30
CDR3 protein: CAWRDLGLLSSYNEQFF
CDR3 DNA: TGTGCCTGGAGGGATTTGGGACTCCTTAGCTCCTACAATGAGCAGTTCTTC

J gene: TRBJ2-2
D gene: TRBD2
clone size: -
V gene: TRBV7-3
CDR3 protein: CASSHPGLAGNTGELFF
CDR3 DNA: TGTGCCAGCAGCCACCCGGGACTAGCGGGTAACACCGGGGAGCTGTTTTTT

J gene: TRBJ1-2
D gene: TRBD1
clone size: -
V gene: TRBV11-2
CDR3 protein: CASSTRQGQGGYTF
CDR3 DNA: TGTGCCAGCAGCACGCGACAGGGTCAAGGTGGCTACACCTTC

J gene: TRBJ1-5
D gene: TRBD1
clone size: -
V gene: TRBV7-8
CDR3 protein: CASSLAGGTGFGQPQHF
CDR3 DNA: TGTGCCAGCAGCTTAGCGGGCGGGACAGGATTCGGTCAGCCCCAGCATTTT

J gene: TRBJ1-1
D gene: -
clone size: -
V gene: TRBV7-8
CDR3 protein: CASSSGRMTEAFF
CDR3 DNA: TGTGCCAGCAGCTCCGGGAGGATGACTGAAGCTTTCTTT

J gene: TRBJ2-7
D gene: TRBD1
clone size: -
V gene: TRBV5-1
CDR3 protein: CASSFASQGAYEQYF
CDR3 DNA: TGCGCCAGCAGCTTTGCCTCACAGGGGGCCTACGAGCAGTACTTC

J gene: TRBJ1-2
D gene: TRBD1
clone size: -
V gene: TRBV4-3
CDR3 protein: CASSHLDRSSRGYTF
CDR3 DNA: TGCGCCAGCAGCCACCTGGACAGGAGTTCAAGGGGCTACACCTTC

J gene: TRBJ2-3
D gene: TRBD2
clone size: -
V gene: TRBV28
CDR3 protein: CASSPLSGADTQYF
CDR3 DNA: TGTGCCAGCAGTCCCCTTAGCGGGGCAGATACGCAGTATTTT

J gene: TRBJ2-2
D gene: -
clone size: -
V gene: TRBV7-3
CDR3 protein: CASSPQGFNTGELFF
CDR3 DNA: TGTGCCAGCAGCCCGCAGGGATTTAACACCGGGGAGCTGTTTTTT

J gene: TRBJ2-1
D gene: -
clone size: -
V gene: TRBV5-1
CDR3 protein: CASSPSGLNNEQFF
CDR3 DNA: TGCGCCAGCAGCCCTTCAGGGCTGAACAATGAGCAGTTCTTC

J gene: TRBJ2-3
D gene: -
clone size: few
V gene: TRBV5-5
CDR3 protein: CASSLRDRRTDTQYF
CDR3 DNA: TGTGCCAGCAGCTTGCGAGACAGACGCACAGATACGCAGTATTTT

J gene: TRBJ2-2
D gene: -
clone size: -
V gene: TRBV19
CDR3 protein: CASTTTLAAGELFF
CDR3 DNA: TGTGCCAGTACCACCACTCTAGCAGCCGGGGAGCTGTTTTTT

J gene: TRBJ1-2
D gene: TRBD1
clone size: few
V gene: TRBV4-3
CDR3 protein: CASSQDRAGGFYGYTF
CDR3 DNA: TGCGCCAGCAGCCAAGATCGGGCAGGGGGCTTCTATGGCTACACCTTC

J gene: TRBJ1-1
D gene: TRBD1
clone size: few
V gene: TRBV5-1
CDR3 protein: CASSWDREGEAFF
CDR3 DNA: TGCGCCAGCAGCTGGGACAGGGAAGGTGAAGCTTTCTTT

J gene: TRBJ1-1
D gene: TRBD1
clone size: -
V gene: TRBV28
CDR3 protein: CASSLEQGAGNTEAFF
CDR3 DNA: TGTGCCAGCAGTTTGGAGCAGGGGGCAGGGAACACTGAAGCTTTCTTT

J gene: TRBJ2-1
D gene: TRBD2
clone size: few
V gene: TRBV11-3
CDR3 protein: CASLKREGPNEQFF
CDR3 DNA: TGTGCCAGTTTAAAGCGGGAGGGCCCGAATGAGCAGTTCTTC